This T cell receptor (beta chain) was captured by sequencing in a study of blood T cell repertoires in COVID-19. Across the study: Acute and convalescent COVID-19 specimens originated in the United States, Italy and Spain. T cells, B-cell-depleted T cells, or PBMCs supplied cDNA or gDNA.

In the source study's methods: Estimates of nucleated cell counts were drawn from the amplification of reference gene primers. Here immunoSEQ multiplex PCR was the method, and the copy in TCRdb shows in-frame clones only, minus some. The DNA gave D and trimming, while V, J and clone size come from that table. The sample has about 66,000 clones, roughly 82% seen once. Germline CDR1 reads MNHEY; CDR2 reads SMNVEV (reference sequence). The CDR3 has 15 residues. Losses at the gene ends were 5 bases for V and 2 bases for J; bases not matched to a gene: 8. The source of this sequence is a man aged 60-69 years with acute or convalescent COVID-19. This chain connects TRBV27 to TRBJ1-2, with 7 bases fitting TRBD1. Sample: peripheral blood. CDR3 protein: CASSTIRQGNYGYTF. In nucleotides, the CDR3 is TGTGCCAGCAGTACAATAAGACAGGGCAACTATGGCTACACCTTC.